This T cell receptor beta chain came from a study of graft-versus-host responses after intestinal transplantation. A few counts support this clone. Its antigen is unidentified. Here immunoSEQ multiplex PCR was the method, and the copy in TCRdb shows in-frame clones only, minus some. The sample records 35,000 to 50,000 clones, around 96% being singletons. The V gene lost 0 bases and the J gene lost 3 bases, with 9 bases spanning the gap. CDR3 size: 15 residues. From germline, CDR1 is LNHNV and CDR2 YYDKDF (reference sequence). The receptor's source is a human donor who was the organ donor for an intestinal transplant. Specimen: unstimulated CD8+ T cells sorted from spleen or lymph node cells, collected before transplant. The chain joins TRBV15 to TRBJ1-3; possible D gene TRBD1, 6 bases. The CDR3 loop reads CATSRDSGVGNTIYF. In DNA form, the CDR3 reads TGTGCCACCAGCAGAGATTCAGGGGTTGGAAACACCATATATTTT.